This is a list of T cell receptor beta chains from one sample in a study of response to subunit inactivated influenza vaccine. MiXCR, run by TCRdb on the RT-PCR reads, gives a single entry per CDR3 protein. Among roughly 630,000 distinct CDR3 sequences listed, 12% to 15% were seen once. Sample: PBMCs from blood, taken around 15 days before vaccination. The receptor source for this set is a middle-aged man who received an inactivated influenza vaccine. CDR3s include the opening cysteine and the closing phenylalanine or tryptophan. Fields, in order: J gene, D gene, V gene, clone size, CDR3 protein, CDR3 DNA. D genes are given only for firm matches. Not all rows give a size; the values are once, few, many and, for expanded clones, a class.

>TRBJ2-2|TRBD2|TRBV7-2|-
CASSLRAGGRTGELFF
TGTGCCAGCAGCTTAAGAGCGGGGGGGCGCACCGGGGAGCTGTTTTTT
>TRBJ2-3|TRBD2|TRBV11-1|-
CASSLSVVLAGTGPQDTQYF
TGTGCCAGCAGCTTATCAGTGGTACTAGCGGGAACCGGTCCACAAGATACGCAGTATTTT
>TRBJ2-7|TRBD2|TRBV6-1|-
CASKPGTIFYEQYF
TGTGCCAGCAAACCCGGGACTATCTTTTACGAGCAGTACTTC
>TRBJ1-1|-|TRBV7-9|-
CASSHPEAFF
TGTGCCAGCAGCCATCCGGAAGCTTTCTTT
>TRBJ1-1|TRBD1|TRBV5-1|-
CASSRGTAMNTEAFF
TGCGCCAGCAGCCGAGGGACAGCCATGAACACTGAAGCTTTCTTT
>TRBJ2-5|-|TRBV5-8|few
CASSLDPGGTQYF
TGTGCCAGCAGCTTGGATCCCGGGGGGACCCAGTACTTC
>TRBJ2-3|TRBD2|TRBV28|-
CASSPSGSFAMNTQYF
TGTGCCAGCAGCCCTAGCGGGTCCTTCGCCATGAATACGCAGTATTTT
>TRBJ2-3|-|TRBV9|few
CASSVSGVSTDTQYF
TGTGCCAGCAGCGTCTCTGGGGTTAGCACAGATACGCAGTATTTT
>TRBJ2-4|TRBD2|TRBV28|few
CASRRGEFGIQYF
TGTGCCAGCAGGCGGGGGGAATTTGGCATTCAGTACTTC
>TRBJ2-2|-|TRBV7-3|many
CASSLMGRGGTGELFF
TGTGCCAGCAGCTTAATGGGCAGGGGCGGAACCGGGGAGCTGTTTTTT
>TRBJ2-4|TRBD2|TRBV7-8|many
CASSQGLAGDIAKNIQYF
TGTGCCAGCAGCCAGGGACTAGCGGGGGACATAGCCAAAAACATTCAGTACTTC
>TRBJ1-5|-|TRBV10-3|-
CANSESTHSNQPQHF
TGTGCCAACAGTGAGTCGACGCATAGCAATCAGCCCCAGCATTTT
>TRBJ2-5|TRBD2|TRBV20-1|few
CSARRPSGRASETQYF
TGCAGTGCTAGAAGGCCTAGCGGGAGGGCCTCGGAGACCCAGTACTTC
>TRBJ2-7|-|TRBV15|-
CATSQGRDSYEQYF
TGTGCCACCTCCCAGGGCAGGGACTCCTACGAGCAGTACTTC
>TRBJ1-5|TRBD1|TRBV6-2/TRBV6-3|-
CASDYLTGINQPQHF
TGTGCCAGCGACTATTTGACAGGGATAAATCAGCCCCAGCATTTT
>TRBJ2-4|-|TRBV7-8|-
CASSSVGGVTIQYF
TGTGCCAGCAGCTCGGTCGGTGGAGTAACTATTCAGTACTTC
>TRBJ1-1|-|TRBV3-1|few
CASSPPARSPEAFF
TGTGCCAGCAGCCCGCCCGCCCGATCCCCTGAAGCTTTCTTT
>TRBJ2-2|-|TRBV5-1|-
CASSQTGTTNTGELFF
TGCGCCAGCAGCCAGACCGGGACAACGAACACCGGGGAGCTGTTTTTT
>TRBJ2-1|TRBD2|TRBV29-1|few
CSVESGNLIYNEQFF
TGCAGCGTCGAGAGCGGGAACTTAATTTACAATGAGCAGTTCTTC
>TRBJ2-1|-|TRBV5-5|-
CASSLGWVGEQFF
TGTGCCAGCAGCTTGGGCTGGGTTGGTGAGCAGTTCTTC
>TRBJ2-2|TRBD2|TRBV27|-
CASSSSFSGGYTGELFF
TGTGCCAGCAGTTCCAGTTTTAGCGGGGGGTACACCGGGGAGCTGTTTTTT
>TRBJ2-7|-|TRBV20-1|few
CSASSTRASSRTEQYF
TGCAGTGCTAGTTCTACCCGGGCTAGCTCTCGTACAGAGCAGTACTTC
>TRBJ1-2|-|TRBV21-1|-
CASSIVSGQGAQSYTF
TGTGCCAGCAGCATTGTGTCGGGACAGGGGGCGCAAAGCTACACCTTC
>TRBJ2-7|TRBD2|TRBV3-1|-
CASSLGTSGKGSEQYF
TGTGCCAGCAGCCTCGGGACTAGCGGGAAGGGGAGCGAGCAGTACTTC